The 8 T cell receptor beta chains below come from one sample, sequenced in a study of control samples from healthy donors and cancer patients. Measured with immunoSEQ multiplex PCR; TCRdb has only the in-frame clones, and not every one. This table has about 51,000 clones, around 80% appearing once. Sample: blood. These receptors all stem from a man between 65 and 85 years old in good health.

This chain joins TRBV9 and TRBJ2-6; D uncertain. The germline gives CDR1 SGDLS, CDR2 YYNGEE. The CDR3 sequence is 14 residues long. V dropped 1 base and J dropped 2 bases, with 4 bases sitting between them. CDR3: CASSVRPGANVLTF. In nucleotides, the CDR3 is TGTGCCAGCAGCGTACGGCCTGGGGCCAACGTCCTGACTTTC.

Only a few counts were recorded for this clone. CDR3 protein: CASSQGQGAGAGELFF. The CDR3 DNA reads TGTGCCAGTAGCCAGGGACAGGGGGCGGGGGCCGGGGAGCTGTTTTTT. The V gene is TRBV19, the J gene TRBJ2-2, with 12 bases aligning to TRBD1. Germline CDR1 is LNHDA and CDR2 is SQIVND (reference sequence). Losses at the gene ends were 6 bases for V and 6 bases for J; bases not matched to a gene: 8. The CDR3 loop spans 16 amino acids.

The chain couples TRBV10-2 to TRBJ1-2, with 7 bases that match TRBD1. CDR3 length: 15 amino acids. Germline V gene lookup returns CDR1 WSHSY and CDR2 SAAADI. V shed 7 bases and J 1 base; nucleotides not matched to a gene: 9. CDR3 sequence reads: CASKRTGESNYGYTF. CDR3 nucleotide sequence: TGCGCCAGCAAACGCACAGGGGAGAGTAACTATGGCTACACCTTC.

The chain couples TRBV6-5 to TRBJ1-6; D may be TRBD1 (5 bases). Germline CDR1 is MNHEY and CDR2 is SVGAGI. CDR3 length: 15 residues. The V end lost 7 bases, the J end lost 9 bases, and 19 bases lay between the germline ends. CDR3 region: CASNSALGDFSPLHF. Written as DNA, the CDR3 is TGTGCCAGCAATTCGGCCCTAGGGGATTTTTCACCCCTCCACTTT.

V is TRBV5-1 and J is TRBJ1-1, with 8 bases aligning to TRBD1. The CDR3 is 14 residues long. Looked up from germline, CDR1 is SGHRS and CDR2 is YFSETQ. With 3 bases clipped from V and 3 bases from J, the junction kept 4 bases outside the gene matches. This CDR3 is CASSSTGADTEAFF. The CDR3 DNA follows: TGCGCCAGCAGCTCGACAGGGGCGGACACTGAAGCTTTCTTT.

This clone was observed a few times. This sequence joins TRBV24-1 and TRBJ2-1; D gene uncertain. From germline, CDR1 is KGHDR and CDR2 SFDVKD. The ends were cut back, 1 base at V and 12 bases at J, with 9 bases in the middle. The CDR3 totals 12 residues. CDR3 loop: CATSDFWGVQFF. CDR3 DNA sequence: TGTGCCACCAGTGATTTTTGGGGTGTGCAGTTCTTC.

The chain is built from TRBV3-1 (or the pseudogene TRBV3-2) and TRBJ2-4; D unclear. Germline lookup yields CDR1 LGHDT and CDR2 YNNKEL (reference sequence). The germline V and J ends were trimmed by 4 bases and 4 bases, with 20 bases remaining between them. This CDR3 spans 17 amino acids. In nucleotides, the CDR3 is TGTGCCAGCAGCCTAGTGGGTCCCATTTGCAAAAAAAACATTCAGTACTTC. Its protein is CASSLVGPICKKNIQYF.

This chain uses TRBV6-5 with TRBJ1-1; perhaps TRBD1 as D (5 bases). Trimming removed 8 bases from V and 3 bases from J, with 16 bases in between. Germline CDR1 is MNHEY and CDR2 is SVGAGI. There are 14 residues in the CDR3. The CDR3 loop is CASATAPGDTEAFF. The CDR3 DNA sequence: TGTGCCAGCGCGACAGCCCCGGGGGACACTGAAGCTTTCTTT.